Following are 3 T cell receptor beta chains from one sample sequenced in a study of technical replicates of blood from several donors. Clones were sequenced by immunoSEQ multiplex PCR, and TCRdb holds only the in-frame ones, with some missing. The repertoire holds about 100,000 clones, about 95% seen once, with 0.2% to 0.25% in the top ten. The sequenced sample was T cells isolated from PBMCs. Every receptor here comes from a human donor in good health.

The J gene is TRBJ2-1, the V gene TRBV15; 10 bases fit TRBD1. CDR1 LNHNV and CDR2 YYDKDF come from the germline V gene (reference sequence). V shed 4 bases and J 6 bases; nucleotides not matched to a gene: 9. CDR3 length: 16 residues. CDR3 nucleotides: TGTGCCACCAGCATGGACCGGGACAGGGGAGGCAATGAGCAGTTCTTC. Protein: CATSMDRDRGGNEQFF.

The rearrangement links TRBV12-5 to TRBJ2-2; 16 bases fit TRBD2. This CDR3 is 18 amino acids long. The V segment lost 6 bases and the J segment 5 bases; nucleotides outside the gene matches: 9. Germline CDR1 is LGHNT and CDR2 is FRNRAP. The CDR3 DNA is TGTGCTAGTGGACCGATGGGACTAGCGGGGGGGCGTACCGGGGAGCTGTTTTTT. Residues: CASGPMGLAGGRTGELFF. The full variable domain, rest sourced from reference TRBV12-5 and TRBJ2-2, is DARVTQTPRHKVTEMGQEVTMRCQPILGHNTVFWYRQTMMQGLELLAYFRNRAPLDDSGMPKDRFSAEMPDATLATLKIQPSEPRDSAVYFCASGPMGLAGGRTGELFFGEGSRLTVL.

The J gene is TRBJ1-1, the V gene TRBV9; 8 bases line up with TRBD1. The junction had 2 bases not matched to a gene; V was cut back by 0 bases and J by 4 bases. This CDR3 has 14 amino acids. Germline assignment: CDR1 SGDLS and CDR2 YYNGEE. Here the CDR3 DNA reads TGTGCCAGCAGCGTAGGCACAGGGGGCACTGAAGCTTTCTTT. It is translated as CASSVGTGGTEAFF.